This TCR beta chain was obtained from a study of siplizumab effects on memory and regulatory T cells. General study results and limits: There was no confirmation of the suppressive function of proliferating Tregs from siplizumab cultures. Versus approximately 29% in controls, the mappable alloreactive CD4+ clones averaged approximately 69% Treg-derived with siplizumab. Unstimulated subset assignment was obtained for only a minor fraction of alloreactive clones.

This clone appeared a single time. Its antigen is still unknown. Clones were read by immunoSEQ multiplex PCR, and TCRdb kept only the in-frame ones, dropping some. The sample lists 75,000 to 100,000 clones, roughly 94% occurring once. The CDR3 covers 15 residues. J was trimmed by 2 bases and V by 4 bases; bases with no gene match: 5. The germline V gene encodes CDR1 SGHRS and CDR2 YFSETQ. This TCR was sampled from a human donor in good health. This sequence joins TRBV5-1 and TRBJ2-1, with 8 bases matching TRBD1. The specimen was non-Treg CD4+ T cells sorted from blood. The CDR3 region is CASSPGQGTYNEQFF. In DNA form, the CDR3 reads TGCGCCAGCAGCCCCGGACAGGGTACCTACAATGAGCAGTTCTTC. The full variable domain, rest sourced from reference TRBV5-1 and TRBJ2-1, is KAGVTQTPRYLIKTRGQQVTLSCSPISGHRSVSWYQQTPGQGLQFLFEYFSETQRNKGNFPGRFSGRQFSNSRSEMNVSTLELGDSALYLCASSPGQGTYNEQFFGPGTRLTVL.